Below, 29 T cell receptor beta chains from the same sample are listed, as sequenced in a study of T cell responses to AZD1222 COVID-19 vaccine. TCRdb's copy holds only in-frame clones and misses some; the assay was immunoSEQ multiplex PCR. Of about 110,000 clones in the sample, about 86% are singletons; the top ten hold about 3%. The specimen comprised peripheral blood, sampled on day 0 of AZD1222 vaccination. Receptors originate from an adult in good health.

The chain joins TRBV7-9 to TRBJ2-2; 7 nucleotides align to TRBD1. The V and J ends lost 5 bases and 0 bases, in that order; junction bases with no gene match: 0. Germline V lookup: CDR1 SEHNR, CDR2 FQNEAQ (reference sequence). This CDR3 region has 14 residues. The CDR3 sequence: CASSDRANTGELFF. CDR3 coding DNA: TGTGCCAGCAGCGACAGGGCGAACACCGGGGAGCTGTTTTTT.

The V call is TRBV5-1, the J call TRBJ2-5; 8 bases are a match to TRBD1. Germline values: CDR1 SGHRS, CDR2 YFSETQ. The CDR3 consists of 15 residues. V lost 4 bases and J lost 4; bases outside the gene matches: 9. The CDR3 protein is CASSQGAGGLETQYF. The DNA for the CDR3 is TGCGCCAGCAGCCAGGGAGCAGGGGGCTTAGAGACCCAGTACTTC. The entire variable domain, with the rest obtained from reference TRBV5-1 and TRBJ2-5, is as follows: KAGVTQTPRYLIKTRGQQVTLSCSPISGHRSVSWYQQTPGQGLQFLFEYFSETQRNKGNFPGRFSGRQFSNSRSEMNVSTLELGDSALYLCASSQGAGGLETQYFGPGTRLLVL.

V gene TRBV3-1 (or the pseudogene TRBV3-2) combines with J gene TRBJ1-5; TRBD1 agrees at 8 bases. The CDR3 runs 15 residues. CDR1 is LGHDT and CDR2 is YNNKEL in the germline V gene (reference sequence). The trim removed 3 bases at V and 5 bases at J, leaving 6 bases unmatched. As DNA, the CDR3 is TGTGCCAGCAGCCAGGACAGGGTTCTGGATCAGCCCCAGCATTTT. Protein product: CASSQDRVLDQPQHF.

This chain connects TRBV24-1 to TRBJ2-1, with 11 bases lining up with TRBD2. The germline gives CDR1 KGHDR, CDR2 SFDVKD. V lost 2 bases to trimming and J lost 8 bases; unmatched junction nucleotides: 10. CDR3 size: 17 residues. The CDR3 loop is CATSDSTSGGLVDEQFF. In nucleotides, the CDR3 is TGTGCCACCAGTGATTCCACTAGCGGGGGTCTAGTTGATGAGCAGTTCTTC.

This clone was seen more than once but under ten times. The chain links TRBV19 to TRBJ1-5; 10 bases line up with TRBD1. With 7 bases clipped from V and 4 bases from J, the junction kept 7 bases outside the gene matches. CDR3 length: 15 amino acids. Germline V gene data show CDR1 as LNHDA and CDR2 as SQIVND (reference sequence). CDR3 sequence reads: CASNFWGQGNQPQHF. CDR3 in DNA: TGTGCCAGTAATTTTTGGGGACAGGGGAATCAGCCCCAGCATTTT.

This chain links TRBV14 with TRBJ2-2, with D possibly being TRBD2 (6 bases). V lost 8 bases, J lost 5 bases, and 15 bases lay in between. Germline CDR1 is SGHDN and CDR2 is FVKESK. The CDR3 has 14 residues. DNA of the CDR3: TGTGCCAGCGGGCGACTAGATCTGACCGGGGAGCTGTTTTTT. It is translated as CASGRLDLTGELFF.

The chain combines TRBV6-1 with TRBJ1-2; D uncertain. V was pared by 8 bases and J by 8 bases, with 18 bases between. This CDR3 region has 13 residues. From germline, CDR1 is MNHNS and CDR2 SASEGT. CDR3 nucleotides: TGTGCCAGCTGTCAAGCCCCCGTTGGGGGCTACACCTTC. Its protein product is CASCQAPVGGYTF.

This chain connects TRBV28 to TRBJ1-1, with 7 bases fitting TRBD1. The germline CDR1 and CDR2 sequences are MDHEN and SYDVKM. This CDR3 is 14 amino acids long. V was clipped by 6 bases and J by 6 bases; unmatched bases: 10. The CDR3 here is CASSTNTGDAEAFF. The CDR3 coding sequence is TGTGCCAGCAGCACTAATACAGGGGACGCTGAAGCTTTCTTT.

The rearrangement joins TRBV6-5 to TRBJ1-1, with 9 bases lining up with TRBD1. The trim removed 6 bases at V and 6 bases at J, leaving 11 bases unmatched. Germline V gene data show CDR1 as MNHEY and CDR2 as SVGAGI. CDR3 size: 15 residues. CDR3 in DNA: TGTGCCAGCAGGTCCGGGACAGGGAGTGCCCCTGAAGCTTTCTTT. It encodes CASRSGTGSAPEAFF.

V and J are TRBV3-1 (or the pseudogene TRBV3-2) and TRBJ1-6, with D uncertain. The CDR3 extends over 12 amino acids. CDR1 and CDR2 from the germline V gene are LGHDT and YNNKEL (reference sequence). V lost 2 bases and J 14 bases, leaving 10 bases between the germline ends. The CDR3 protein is CASSQFSGTLHF. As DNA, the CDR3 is TGTGCCAGCAGCCAATTCAGTGGTACCCTCCACTTT.

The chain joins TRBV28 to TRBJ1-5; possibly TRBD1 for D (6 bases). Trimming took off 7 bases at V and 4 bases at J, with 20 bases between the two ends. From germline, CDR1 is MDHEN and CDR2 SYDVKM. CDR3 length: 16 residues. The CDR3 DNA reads TGTGCCAGCACCTCTCCCCCGGGACACCCAAATCAGCCCCAGCATTTT. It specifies CASTSPPGHPNQPQHF. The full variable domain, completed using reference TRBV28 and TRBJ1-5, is DVKVTQSSRYLVKRTGEKVFLECVQDMDHENMFWYRQDPGLGLRLIYFSYDVKMKEKGDIPEGYSVSREKKERFSLILESASTNQTSMYLCASTSPPGHPNQPQHFGDGTRLSIL.

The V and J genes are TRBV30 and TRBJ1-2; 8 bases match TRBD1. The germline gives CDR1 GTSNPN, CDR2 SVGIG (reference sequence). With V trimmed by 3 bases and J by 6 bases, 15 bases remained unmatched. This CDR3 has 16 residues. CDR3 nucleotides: TGTGCCTGGAGGGTTCGGTTCGGACAGGGATTTCATGGCTACACCTTC. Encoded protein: CAWRVRFGQGFHGYTF. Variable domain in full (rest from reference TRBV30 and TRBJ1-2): SQTIHQWPATLVQPVGSPLSLECTVEGTSNPNLYWYRQAAGRGLQLLFYSVGIGQISSEVPQNLSASRPQDRQFILSSKKLLLSDSGFYLCAWRVRFGQGFHGYTFGSGTRLTVV.

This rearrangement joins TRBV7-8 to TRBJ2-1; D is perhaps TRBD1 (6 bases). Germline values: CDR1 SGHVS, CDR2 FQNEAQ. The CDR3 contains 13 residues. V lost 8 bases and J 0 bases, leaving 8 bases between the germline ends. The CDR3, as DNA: TGTGCCAGCGGACAGCCCTCCTACAATGAGCAGTTCTTC. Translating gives CASGQPSYNEQFF. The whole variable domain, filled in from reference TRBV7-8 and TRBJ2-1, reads GAGVSQSPRYKVAKRGQDVALRCDPISGHVSLFWYQQALGQGPEFLTYFQNEAQLDKSGLPSDRFFAERPEGSVSTLKIQRTQQEDSAVYLCASGQPSYNEQFFGPGTRLTVL.

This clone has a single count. The CDR3 DNA sequence: TGTGCCAGCAGCGCGACAGGGAGTGGAAACACCATATATTTT. Residues: CASSATGSGNTIYF. The V call is TRBV9, the J call TRBJ1-3; TRBD1 matches 7 bases. CDR1 SGDLS and CDR2 YYNGEE come from the germline V gene. CDR3 size: 14 residues. V lost 3 bases, J lost 3 bases, and 3 bases stayed unmatched.

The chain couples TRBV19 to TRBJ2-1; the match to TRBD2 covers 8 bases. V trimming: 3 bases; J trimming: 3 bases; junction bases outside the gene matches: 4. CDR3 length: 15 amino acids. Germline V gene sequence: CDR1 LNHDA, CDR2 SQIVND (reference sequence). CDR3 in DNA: TGTGCCAGTAGTATCAGTAGCGGGGTCTACAATGAGCAGTTCTTC. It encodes CASSISSGVYNEQFF.

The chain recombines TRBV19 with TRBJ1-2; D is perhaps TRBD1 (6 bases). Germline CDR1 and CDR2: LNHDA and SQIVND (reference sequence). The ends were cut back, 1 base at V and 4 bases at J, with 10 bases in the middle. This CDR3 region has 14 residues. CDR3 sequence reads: CASSIVGDTYGYTF. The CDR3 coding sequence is TGTGCCAGTAGTATAGTGGGGGACACCTATGGCTACACCTTC.

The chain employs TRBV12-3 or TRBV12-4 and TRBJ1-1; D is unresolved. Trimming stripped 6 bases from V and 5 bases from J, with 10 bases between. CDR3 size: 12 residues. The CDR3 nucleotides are TGTGCCAGCAGAACTATGATAACTGAAGCTTTCTTT. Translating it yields CASRTMITEAFF.

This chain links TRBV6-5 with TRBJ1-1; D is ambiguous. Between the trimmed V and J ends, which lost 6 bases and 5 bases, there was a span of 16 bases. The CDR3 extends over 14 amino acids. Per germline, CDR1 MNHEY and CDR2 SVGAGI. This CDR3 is CASSPGRLETEAFF. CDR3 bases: TGTGCCAGCAGCCCCGGGAGGCTAGAGACTGAAGCTTTCTTT.

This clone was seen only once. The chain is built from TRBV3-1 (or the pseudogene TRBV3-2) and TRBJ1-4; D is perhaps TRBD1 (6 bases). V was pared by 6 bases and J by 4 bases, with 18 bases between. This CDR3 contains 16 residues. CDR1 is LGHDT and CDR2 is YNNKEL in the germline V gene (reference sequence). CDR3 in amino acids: CASSPRGRDINEKLFF. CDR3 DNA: TGTGCCAGCAGTCCTCGGGGGAGGGACATTAATGAAAAACTGTTTTTT.

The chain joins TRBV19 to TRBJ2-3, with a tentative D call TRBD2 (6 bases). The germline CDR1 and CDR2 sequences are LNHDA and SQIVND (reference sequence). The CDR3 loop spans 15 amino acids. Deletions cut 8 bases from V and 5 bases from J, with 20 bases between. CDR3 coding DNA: TGTGCCAGTCATCAACCGGGACTGGGCCGAGATACGCAGTATTTT. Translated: CASHQPGLGRDTQYF.

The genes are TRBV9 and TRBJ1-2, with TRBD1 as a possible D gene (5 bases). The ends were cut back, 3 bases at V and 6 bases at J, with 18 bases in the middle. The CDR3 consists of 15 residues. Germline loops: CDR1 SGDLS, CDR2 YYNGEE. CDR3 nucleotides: TGTGCCAGCAGCGCAGAGGGGACTAGGGTTGATGGCTACACCTTC. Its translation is CASSAEGTRVDGYTF.

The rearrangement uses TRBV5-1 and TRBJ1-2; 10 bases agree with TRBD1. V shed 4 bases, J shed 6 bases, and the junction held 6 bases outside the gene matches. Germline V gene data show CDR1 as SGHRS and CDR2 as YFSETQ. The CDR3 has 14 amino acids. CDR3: CASSSATGGDGYTF. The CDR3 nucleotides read TGCGCCAGCAGCAGCGCGACAGGGGGCGATGGCTACACCTTC.

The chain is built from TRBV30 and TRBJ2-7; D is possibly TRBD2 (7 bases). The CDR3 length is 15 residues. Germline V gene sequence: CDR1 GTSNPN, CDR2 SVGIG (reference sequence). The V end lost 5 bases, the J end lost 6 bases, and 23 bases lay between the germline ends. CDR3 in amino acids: CAWVKEGRGGGEQYF. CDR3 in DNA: TGTGCCTGGGTTAAAGAAGGGCGGGGAGGGGGCGAGCAGTACTTC.

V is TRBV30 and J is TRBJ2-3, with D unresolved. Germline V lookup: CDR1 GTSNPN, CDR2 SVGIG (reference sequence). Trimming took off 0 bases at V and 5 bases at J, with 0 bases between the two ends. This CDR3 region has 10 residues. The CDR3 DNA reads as TGTGCCTGGAGTGTAGATACGCAGTATTTT. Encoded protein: CAWSVDTQYF.

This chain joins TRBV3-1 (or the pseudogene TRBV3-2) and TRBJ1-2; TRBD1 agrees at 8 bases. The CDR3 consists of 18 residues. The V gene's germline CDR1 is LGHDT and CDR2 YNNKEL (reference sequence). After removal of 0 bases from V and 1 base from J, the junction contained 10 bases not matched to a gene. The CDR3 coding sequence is TGTGCCAGCAGCCAAGAAGTGACAGGGGTGGGGAGTAACTATGGCTACACCTTC. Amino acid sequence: CASSQEVTGVGSNYGYTF.

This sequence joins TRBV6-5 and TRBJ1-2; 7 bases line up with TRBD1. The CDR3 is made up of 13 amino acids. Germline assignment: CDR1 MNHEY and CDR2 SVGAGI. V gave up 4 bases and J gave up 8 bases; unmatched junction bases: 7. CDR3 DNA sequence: TGTGCCAGCAGTTCCCTGACGGGACAGGGCTACACCTTC. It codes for CASSSLTGQGYTF.

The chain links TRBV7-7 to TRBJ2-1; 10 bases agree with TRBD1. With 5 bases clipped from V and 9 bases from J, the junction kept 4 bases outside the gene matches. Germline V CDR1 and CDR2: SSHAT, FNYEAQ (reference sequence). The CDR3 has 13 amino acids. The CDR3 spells CASSPGQGGEQFF. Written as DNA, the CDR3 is TGTGCCAGCAGCCCCGGACAGGGGGGTGAGCAGTTCTTC.

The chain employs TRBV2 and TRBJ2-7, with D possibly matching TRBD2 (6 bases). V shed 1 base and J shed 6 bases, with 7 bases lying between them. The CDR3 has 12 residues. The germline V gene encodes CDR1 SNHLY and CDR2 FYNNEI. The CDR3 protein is CASSEVGGEQYF. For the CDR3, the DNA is TGTGCCAGCAGTGAAGTGGGGGGCGAGCAGTACTTC.

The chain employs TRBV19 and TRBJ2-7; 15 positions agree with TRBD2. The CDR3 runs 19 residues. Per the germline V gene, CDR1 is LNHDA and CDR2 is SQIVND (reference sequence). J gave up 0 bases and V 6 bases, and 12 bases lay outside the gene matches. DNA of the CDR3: TGTGCCAGTAGCAACCCCCCGGGACTAGCGGGGGGCAGCTCCTACGAGCAGTACTTC. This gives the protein CASSNPPGLAGGSSYEQYF.